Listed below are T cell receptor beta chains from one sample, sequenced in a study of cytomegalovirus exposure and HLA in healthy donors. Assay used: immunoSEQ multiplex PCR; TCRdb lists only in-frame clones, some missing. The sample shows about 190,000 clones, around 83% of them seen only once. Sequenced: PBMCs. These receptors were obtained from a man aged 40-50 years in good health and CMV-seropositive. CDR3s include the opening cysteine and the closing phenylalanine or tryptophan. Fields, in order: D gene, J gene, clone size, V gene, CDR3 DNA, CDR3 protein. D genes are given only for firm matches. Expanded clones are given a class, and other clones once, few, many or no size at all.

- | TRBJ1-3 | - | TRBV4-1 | TGCGCCAGCAGCCAAGATGCCCTAAGCTCTGGAAACACCATATATTTT | CASSQDALSSGNTIYF
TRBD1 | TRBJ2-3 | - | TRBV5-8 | TGTGCCAGCAGCTTGGGACAGGGTGGGCGAGATACGCAGTATTTT | CASSLGQGGRDTQYF
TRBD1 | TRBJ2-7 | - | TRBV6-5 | TGTGCCAGCAGTTACTCCGGACAGGGAATTAGCGAGCAGTACTTC | CASSYSGQGISEQYF
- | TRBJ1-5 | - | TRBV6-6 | TGTGCCAGCAGGGGTACAGGGAGCAATCAGCCCCAGCATTTT | CASRGTGSNQPQHF
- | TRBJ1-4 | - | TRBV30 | TGTGCCTGGAGTGTAGGACTGACGAATGAAAAACTGTTTTTT | CAWSVGLTNEKLFF
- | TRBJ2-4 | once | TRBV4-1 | TGCGCCAGCAGCCCTACAGGTCTAGCCAAAAACATTCAGTACTTC | CASSPTGLAKNIQYF
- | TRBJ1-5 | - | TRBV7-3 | TGTGCCAGCAGCTTAGAGGGTGGACAGCCCCAGCATTTT | CASSLEGGQPQHF
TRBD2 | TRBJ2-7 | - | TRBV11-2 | TGTGCCAGCAGCCCGGGGACTAGCGGTGCCTACGAGCAGTACTTC | CASSPGTSGAYEQYF
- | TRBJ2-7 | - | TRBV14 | TGTGCCAGCAGCCAAGGTCGAGGAGGGCCCTACGAGCAGTACTTC | CASSQGRGGPYEQYF
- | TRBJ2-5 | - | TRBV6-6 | TGTGCCAGCTGGGCAGTCTCCCAAGAGACCCAGTACTTC | CASWAVSQETQYF
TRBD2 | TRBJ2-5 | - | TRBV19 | TGTGCCAGTGGACTAGGGGAGACCCAGTACTTC | CASGLGETQYF
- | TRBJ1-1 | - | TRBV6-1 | TGTGCCAGCAGTGAAGCCATACTTGAAGCTTTCTTT | CASSEAILEAFF
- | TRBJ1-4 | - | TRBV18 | TGTGCCAGCTCACCCCGAGGGGGTTCTAATGAAAAACTGTTTTTT | CASSPRGGSNEKLFF
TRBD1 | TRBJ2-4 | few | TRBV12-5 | TGTGCTAGTGGACCGGACAGGGCAGCCAAAAACATTCAGTACTTC | CASGPDRAAKNIQYF
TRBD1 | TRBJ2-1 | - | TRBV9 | TGTGCCAGCAGCGTACGTCCCGGGACAGGGGGAAGGAGCTCCTACAATGAGCAGTTCTTC | CASSVRPGTGGRSSYNEQFF
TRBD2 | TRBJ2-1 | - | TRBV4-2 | TGTGCCAGCAGCCAAGTCCCCGGGACTAGCGGGAGGTTTGAGCAGTTCTTC | CASSQVPGTSGRFEQFF
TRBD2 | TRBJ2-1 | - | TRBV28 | TGTGCCAGCAGACCACCTAGCGGGAGGGGGAATGAGCAGTTCTTC | CASRPPSGRGNEQFF
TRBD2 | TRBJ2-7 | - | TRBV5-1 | TGCGCCAGCAGCGAGCGGGAGAGCTCCTACGAGCAGTACTTC | CASSERESSYEQYF
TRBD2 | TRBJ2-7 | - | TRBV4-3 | TGCGCCAGCAGCCTATCATCGGGACTAGCGGGAGTAAACTACGAGCAGTACTTC | CASSLSSGLAGVNYEQYF
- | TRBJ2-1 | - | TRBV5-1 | TGCGCCAGCAGCTCGCAGGGTATATTGGGTAATGAGCAGTTCTTC | CASSSQGILGNEQFF
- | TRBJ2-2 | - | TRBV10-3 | TGTGCCATCAGAAGCGGAGCGAACACCGGGGAGCTGTTTTTT | CAIRSGANTGELFF
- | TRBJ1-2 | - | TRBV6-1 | TGTGCCAGCAGCACTACTGCCTCCGACTATGGCTACACCTTC | CASSTTASDYGYTF
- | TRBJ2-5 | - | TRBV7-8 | TGTGCCAGCAGCTCCAGGCGTGTGCGAGAGACCCAGTACTTC | CASSSRRVRETQYF
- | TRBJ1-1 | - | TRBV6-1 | TGTGCCAGCAGTGAAGCGGTCAGGGTAACTGAAGCTTTCTTT | CASSEAVRVTEAFF
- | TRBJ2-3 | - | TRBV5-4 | TGTGCCAGCAGCCCCCCCGACAGTTGGACAGATACGCAGTATTTT | CASSPPDSWTDTQYF